Below, 6 T cell receptor beta chains from the same sample are listed, as sequenced in a study of CD8+ T cells in alopecia areata. It was cDNA, reverse transcribed from extracted RNA, that served as the sequencing template. Assay used: immunoSEQ multiplex PCR; TCRdb lists only in-frame clones, some missing. In the table there are fewer than 200,000 clones, about 60% of which are singletons. The specimen comprised CD4+ T cells sorted from blood, sampled at week 0. The receptors originated from a human donor with alopecia areata.

The genes are TRBV7-2 and TRBJ2-1; 10 positions match TRBD2. CDR3 length: 14 amino acids. Germline V gene sequence: CDR1 SGHTA, CDR2 FQGNSA. The J segment lost 9 bases and the V segment lost 1 base, leaving 3 bases of the junction unmatched. This CDR3 is CASSLERGGTEQFF. CDR3 nucleotide sequence: TGTGCCAGCAGCTTAGAGCGGGGGGGCACTGAGCAGTTCTTC.

This clone was counted only a few times. The V call is TRBV7-9, the J call TRBJ2-2; no reliable D call. With 7 bases removed from V and 2 bases from J, the gap between germline ends came to 14 bases. The germline CDR1 and CDR2 sequences are SEHNR and FQNEAQ (reference sequence). The CDR3 loop spans 15 amino acids. For the CDR3, the DNA is TGTGCCAGCACCCGTTGGGCAGACAACACCGGGGAGCTGTTTTTT. This encodes CASTRWADNTGELFF.

V is TRBV6-5 and J is TRBJ1-2; possibly TRBD1 for D (5 bases). V lost 0 bases to trimming and J lost 3 bases, with 11 bases between them. The CDR3 contains 15 residues. Germline CDR1 MNHEY, CDR2 SVGAGI. CDR3 DNA: TGTGCCAGCAGTTACTCCCCGACAGCATACTATGGCTACACCTTC. Residues: CASSYSPTAYYGYTF.

The rearrangement links TRBV30 to TRBJ1-1; D is undetermined. The germline V gene encodes CDR1 GTSNPN and CDR2 SVGIG (reference sequence). This CDR3 region has 11 residues. Trimming took off 6 bases at V and 9 bases at J, with 14 bases between the two ends. CDR3: CACGPGLKAFF. Written as DNA, the CDR3 is TGTGCCTGTGGGCCCGGACTGAAAGCTTTCTTT. Supplemented by reference TRBV30 and TRBJ1-1, the full variable domain reads SQTIHQWPATLVQPVGSPLSLECTVEGTSNPNLYWYRQAAGRGLQLLFYSVGIGQISSEVPQNLSASRPQDRQFILSSKKLLLSDSGFYLCACGPGLKAFFGQGTRLTVV.

This clone showed up just a few times. V usage is TRBV7-2 and J usage is TRBJ1-4; D is unresolved. This CDR3 is built from 15 residues. In germline, CDR1 is SGHTA, CDR2 FQGNSA. The ends were cut back, 4 bases at V and 7 bases at J, with 16 bases in the middle. The CDR3 DNA follows: TGTGCCAGCAGCTCCCTGGAAGGGAGTGGTGAAAAACTGTTTTTT. This encodes CASSSLEGSGEKLFF.

This sequence joins TRBV25-1 and TRBJ2-7; D is unresolved. The V and J ends lost 2 bases and 1 base respectively, with 12 bases between them. The CDR3 extends over 15 amino acids. CDR1 is MGHDK, CDR2 SYGVNS, per germline. CDR3 DNA sequence: TGTGCCAGCAGTGAAGGCCGCTCCCTATCCTACGAGCAGTACTTC. Its translation is CASSEGRSLSYEQYF.